This T cell receptor (beta chain) is from a study of blood T cell repertoires in COVID-19. Study-wide context: PBMCs, B-cell-depleted T cells, or T cells were the source of the cDNA or gDNA that made up the material.

Germline V CDR1 and CDR2: SNHLY, FYNNEI. With V trimmed by 6 bases and J by 1 base, 15 bases remained unmatched. The CDR3 runs 19 residues. In the original workflow: The authors estimated nucleated cell counts from reference gene primer amplification. Produced via immunoSEQ multiplex PCR; TCRdb's table is partial and in-frame only. Clone size and V and J calls were adopted from that table, with D and trimming inferred from the DNA. The sample includes roughly 80,000 clones, 83% seen only once; the top ten take 25% to 35%. The rearrangement links TRBV2 to TRBJ2-1; 10 nucleotides line up with TRBD2. Sequences were obtained from peripheral blood. The clonotype originates from a woman of 80 years or more with acute or convalescent COVID-19. The CDR3 is CASRRGSRASGSSYNEQFF. CDR3 coding DNA: TGTGCCAGCAGAAGAGGGTCTAGGGCTAGCGGGAGTTCCTACAATGAGCAGTTCTTC.